One sample yielded the 18 T cell receptor beta chains listed below, sequenced in a study of vaccination effects on CD4 cells after COVID-19. The antigens for these receptors are not known. The data were produced by immunoSEQ multiplex PCR, yet TCRdb's version contains in-frame clones alone and is incomplete. There are around 26,000 clones in the sample; approximately 69% occur only once, and approximately 8.2% lies in the top ten. Antigen-specific CD4+ T cells expanded by the ViraFEST assay with viral peptide pools were then sequenced. Following an approximately ten-day culture, CD4+ T cells were purified. Everyone in the study got two shots of either the BNT162b2 or mRNA-1273 vaccine. Sample: CD4+ T cells from PBMCs cultured with SARS-CoV-2 spike peptides, taken after COVID-19 vaccination. The source is a human donor who received a COVID-19 vaccine.

This rearrangement joins TRBV12-3 or TRBV12-4 to TRBJ2-5; the D is unclear. The V gene lost 2 bases and the J gene lost 2 bases, with 6 bases spanning the gap. CDR3 length: 13 residues. CDR3 coding DNA: TGTGCCAGCAGTTTATTGGGACAAGAGACCCAGTACTTC. The encoded protein is CASSLLGQETQYF.

This clone was counted once. J is TRBJ1-1 and V is TRBV7-2, with D tentatively TRBD1 (6 bases). The CDR3 contains 14 residues. Germline V gene lookup returns CDR1 SGHTA and CDR2 FQGNSA. V was shortened by 7 bases and J by 4 bases, with 16 bases between the two germline ends. For the CDR3, the DNA is TGTGCCAGCACCGCGGGGGGGGCGGGCACTGAAGCTTTCTTT. This translates into CASTAGGAGTEAFF.

Only one count was recorded for this clone. This chain links TRBV6-6 with TRBJ1-2; D call uncertain. V was clipped by 7 bases and J by 0 bases, with 9 bases between them. Germline CDR1 and CDR2: MNHNY and SVGAGI (reference sequence). The CDR3 consists of 13 residues. CDR3 region: CASTPEPNYGYTF. The CDR3 DNA reads TGTGCCAGCACCCCGGAACCTAACTATGGCTACACCTTC.

The count of this clone is one. The chain is built from TRBV5-8 and TRBJ1-4; 8 bases are a match to TRBD1. V gave up 4 bases and J gave up 4 bases; unmatched junction bases: 6. Germline CDR1 reads SGHTS; CDR2 reads YDEGEE. This CDR3 contains 15 residues. This chain's CDR3 is CASSAGQGNNEKLFF. In DNA, the CDR3 is TGTGCCAGCAGCGCAGGACAGGGAAATAATGAAAAACTGTTTTTT.

V usage is TRBV10-3 and J usage is TRBJ2-7; no clear D gene. Germline V gives CDR1 ENHRY, CDR2 SYGVKD. V lost 5 bases and J lost 2, with 7 bases in between. The CDR3 loop spans 12 amino acids. The CDR3 nucleotides are TGTGCCATCAGTACGGGTACCTACGAGCAGTACTTC. This codes for CAISTGTYEQYF.

By sample share, this clone is medium-sized. This sequence joins TRBV18 and TRBJ1-1; D might be TRBD1 (5 bases). The CDR3 spans 13 residues. Trimming stripped 6 bases from V and 2 bases from J, with 10 bases between. The V gene's germline CDR1 is KGHSH and CDR2 LQKENI. CDR3 sequence reads: CASSPDSNTEAFF. For the CDR3, the DNA is TGTGCCAGCTCCCCCGACAGTAACACTGAAGCTTTCTTT.

CDR3 nucleotide sequence: TGCAGTGCTAGTAATTTGGACAATTCACCCCTCCACTTT. This encodes CSASNLDNSPLHF. The chain is built from TRBV20-1 and TRBJ1-6; D remains unclear. Trimming took 3 bases from V and 7 from J, leaving 10 bases between them. Germline lookup yields CDR1 DFQATT and CDR2 SNEGSKA (reference sequence). There are 13 residues in the CDR3.

The chain recombines TRBV5-4 with TRBJ2-7; the match to TRBD2 covers 11 bases. The CDR3 contains 16 residues. Unmatched junction bases numbered 15, after V lost 7 bases and J lost 6 bases. The germline CDR1 and CDR2 sequences are SGHNT and YYREEE (reference sequence). CDR3 in DNA: TGTGCCAGCGGGCGACTAGCGGGGAGCTCCCTACCCGAGCAGTACTTC. Translating gives CASGRLAGSSLPEQYF.

There are a few counts of this clone. The chain has TRBV5-1 and TRBJ1-1; tentative D call: TRBD1 (5 bases). CDR1 SGHRS and CDR2 YFSETQ come from the germline V gene. The CDR3 is 14 amino acids. V lost 4 bases and J 1 base, leaving 11 bases between the germline ends. The CDR3 here is CASSVQAGNTEAFF. CDR3 nucleotide sequence: TGCGCCAGCAGCGTACAGGCGGGGAACACTGAAGCTTTCTTT.

The V and J genes are TRBV5-1 and TRBJ1-1; a weak D match, TRBD1 (6 bases). The germline V gene has CDR1 SGHRS and CDR2 YFSETQ. Trimming stripped 7 bases from V and 6 bases from J, with 16 bases between. This CDR3 is 13 amino acids long. CDR3 nucleotide sequence: TGCGCCAGCTATAAGAAGGGGGGATCTGAAGCTTTCTTT. Protein: CASYKKGGSEAFF.

The chain recombines TRBV9 with TRBJ2-3, with unresolved D. The ends were cut back, 6 bases at V and 0 bases at J, with 11 bases in the middle. This CDR3 contains 14 residues. Germline-derived CDR1 and CDR2 are SGDLS and YYNGEE. In DNA, the CDR3 is TGTGCCAGCACCCTCCACCTGAGCACAGATACGCAGTATTTT. Translating gives CASTLHLSTDTQYF.

The rearrangement joins TRBV2 to TRBJ1-1; TRBD1 might be the D (5 bases). From germline, CDR1 is SNHLY and CDR2 FYNNEI. The CDR3 runs 14 residues. The V end was cut by 8 bases, the J end by 6 bases, with 19 bases between. The CDR3 here is CASQRDSFRAEAFF. The CDR3 DNA reads TGTGCCAGCCAACGAGACAGCTTTAGGGCTGAAGCTTTCTTT.

This clone was seen more than once but under ten times. The chain's CDR3 is CASSLDTGSNTEAFF. CDR3 in DNA: TGCGCCAGCAGCTTGGATACAGGATCGAACACTGAAGCTTTCTTT. The chain links TRBV5-1 to TRBJ1-1; D may be TRBD1 (5 bases). CDR1 is SGHRS, CDR2 YFSETQ, per germline. CDR3 length: 15 amino acids. Trimming took 0 bases from V and 1 from J, leaving 10 bases between them.

The V gene is TRBV30, the J gene TRBJ1-1, with D tentatively TRBD1 (6 bases). V was trimmed by 3 bases and J by 1 base, leaving 9 bases between them. Germline lookup yields CDR1 GTSNPN and CDR2 SVGIG (reference sequence). The CDR3 is 13 amino acids. The CDR3 region has the DNA TGTGCCTGGAGGGACAGCTCGAACACTGAAGCTTTCTTT. Amino acids: CAWRDSSNTEAFF.

This clone was counted between two and nine times. The chain joins TRBV14 to TRBJ1-6; D gene ambiguous. Germline values: CDR1 SGHDN, CDR2 FVKESK. The germline V and J ends were trimmed by 0 bases and 0 bases, with 15 bases remaining between them. The CDR3 covers 19 residues. CDR3 residues: CASSQERTPGSSYNSPLHF. The CDR3 DNA is TGTGCCAGCAGCCAAGAGAGGACGCCGGGAAGCTCCTATAATTCACCCCTCCACTTT.

The sample holds a few counts of this clone. The chain recombines TRBV11-2 with TRBJ1-1, with 7 nucleotides matching TRBD1. The CDR3 runs to 14 residues. Germline CDR1 is SGHAT and CDR2 is FQNNGV. V shed 1 base, J shed 6 bases, and the junction held 5 bases outside the gene matches. CDR3 sequence reads: CASSLGRGISEAFF. For the CDR3, the DNA is TGTGCCAGCAGCTTAGGCAGGGGGATATCTGAAGCTTTCTTT.

This clone was seen a few times. A much larger clone differs by one base, so this may be a read error. The same CDR3 is also encoded by other DNA sequences in this sample. The V gene is TRBV18, the J gene TRBJ1-5; D gene uncertain. Germline V gene lookup returns CDR1 KGHSH and CDR2 LQKENI. CDR3 length: 13 amino acids. V lost 2 bases and J lost 4, with 6 bases in between. The CDR3: CASSPVGNQPQHF. CDR3 bases: TGTGCCAGCTCACCAGTAGGGAATCAGCCCCAGCATTTT.

V gene TRBV1 combines with J gene TRBJ1-1; TRBD1, as called in the table, went unchecked against the DNA. TRBV1 corresponds to a pseudogene. The CDR3 consists of 12 residues. CDR3 in DNA: TGCACCAGCAGCCGAGGGACAGCCGAAGCTTTCTTT. This translates into CTSSRGTAEAFF.